This T cell receptor beta chain was retrieved from a study of blood T cell repertoires in COVID-19. Study background: Sites across the United States, Italy and Spain contributed samples from acute and convalescent COVID-19. Nucleic acid was either cDNA or gDNA, and it came from T cells, B-cell-depleted T cells, or PBMCs.

V lost 3 bases, J lost 2 bases, and 12 bases lay in between. CDR1 is MNHEY and CDR2 is SMNVEV in the germline V gene (reference sequence). CDR3 length: 15 amino acids. Original processing methods: For nucleated cells, counts were estimated from reference gene primer amplification. The data were produced by immunoSEQ multiplex PCR, yet TCRdb's version contains in-frame clones alone and is incomplete. From that table come the V and J calls and clone size; the DNA was used to work out D and trimming. The sample has some 530,000 clones, approximately 85% seen once; the top ten hold more than 3%. Sequencing was performed on peripheral blood. This chain links TRBV27 with TRBJ2-3; D may be TRBD1 (5 bases). The receptor comes from a human donor in a cohort sampled during active COVID-19. CDR3 residues: CASSFQGVATDTQYF. The CDR3 nucleotides read TGTGCCAGCAGTTTCCAAGGGGTAGCCACAGATACGCAGTATTTT.